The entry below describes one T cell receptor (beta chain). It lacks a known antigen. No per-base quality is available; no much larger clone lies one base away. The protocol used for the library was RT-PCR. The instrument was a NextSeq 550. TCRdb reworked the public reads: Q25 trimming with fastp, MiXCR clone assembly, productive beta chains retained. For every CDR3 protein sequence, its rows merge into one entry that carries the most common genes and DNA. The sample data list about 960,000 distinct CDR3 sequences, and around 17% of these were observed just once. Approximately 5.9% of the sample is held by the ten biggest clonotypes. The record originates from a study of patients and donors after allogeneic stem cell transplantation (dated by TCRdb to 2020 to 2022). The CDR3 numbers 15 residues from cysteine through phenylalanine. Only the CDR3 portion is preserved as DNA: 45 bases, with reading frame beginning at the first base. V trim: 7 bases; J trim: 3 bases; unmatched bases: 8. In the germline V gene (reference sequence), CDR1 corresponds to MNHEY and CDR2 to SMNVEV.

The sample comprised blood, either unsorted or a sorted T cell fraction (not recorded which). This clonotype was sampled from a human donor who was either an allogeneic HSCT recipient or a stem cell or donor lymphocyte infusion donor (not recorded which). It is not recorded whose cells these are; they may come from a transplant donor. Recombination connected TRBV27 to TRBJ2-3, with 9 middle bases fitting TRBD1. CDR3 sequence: CASTPGTGRTDTQYF. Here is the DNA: TGTGCCAGCACCCCCGGGACAGGGAGAACAGATACGCAGTATTTT.